These 21 T cell receptor beta chains were sequenced from one sample in a study of monozygotic twins with inflammatory bowel disease. TCRdb reanalyzed the 5' RACE reads, giving one entry per CDR3 protein sequence and no DNA. The sample holds 440,000 or so distinct CDR3 sequences. What was sequenced was blood. These receptors were collected from a human donor with ulcerative colitis or Crohn's disease, or a healthy co-twin of an affected twin (not recorded which).

J is TRBJ2-3 and V is TRBV7-6; TCRdb indicates TRBD1, and absent DNA this call remains unverified. The CDR3 runs 14 residues. The germline gives CDR1 SGHVS, CDR2 FNYEAQ. CDR3 sequence reads: CASSSYRGTDTQYF. Full variable domain (outside the CDR3, taken from reference TRBV7-6 and TRBJ2-3): GAGVSQSPRYKVTKRGQDVALRCDPISGHVSLYWYRQALGQGPEFLTYFNYEAQQDKSGLPNDRFSAERPEGSISTLTIQRTEQRDSAMYRCASSSYRGTDTQYFGPGTRLTVL.

This chain uses TRBV11-2 with TRBJ2-6; the TCRdb call, TRBD1, lacks DNA for checking. The CDR3 consists of 18 residues. Looked up from germline, CDR1 is SGHAT and CDR2 is FQNNGV. This chain's CDR3 is CASSLGQGVNSGANVLTF.

The genes are TRBV7-6 and TRBJ2-1; the TRBD2 assignment by TCRdb is unverifiable without DNA. The CDR3 has 19 amino acids. The germline CDR1 and CDR2 sequences are SGHVS and FNYEAQ. The CDR3 here is CASSLLGTRRSGSYNEQFF.

The J gene is TRBJ2-3, the V gene TRBV7-2; TCRdb returns TRBD2, unconfirmable since there is no DNA. The CDR3 runs to 15 residues. CDR1 SGHTA and CDR2 FQGNSA come from the germline V gene. The CDR3 loop is CASSLGSGALDTQYF.

The gene calls are TRBV25-1 and TRBJ1-6; as DNA is missing, the TRBD1 call by TCRdb cannot be tested. Germline-derived CDR1 and CDR2 are MGHDK and SYGVNS. This CDR3 has 19 amino acids. CDR3 loop: CASSEYILQGGLYNSPLHF.

CDR3 protein: CASSAGLYNEQFF. The chain carries TRBV5-6 and TRBJ2-1. The V gene's germline CDR1 is SGHDT and CDR2 YYEEEE. The length of the CDR3 is 13 residues. The full variable domain, in which reference TRBV5-6 and TRBJ2-1 provide the parts outside the CDR3, is DAGVTQSPTHLIKTRGQQVTLRCSPKSGHDTVSWYQQALGQGPQFIFQYYEEEERQRGNFPDRFSGHQFPNYSSELNVNALLLGDSALYLCASSAGLYNEQFFGPGTRLTVL.

This chain joins TRBV12-3 or TRBV12-4 and TRBJ1-1; no DNA is available, so the TRBD1 call from TCRdb remains unchecked. The CDR3 spans 13 residues. CDR3 sequence: CASSPGQGGRAFF.

The chain is built from TRBV27 and TRBJ1-2; without DNA, the TCRdb call of TRBD1 cannot be checked. This CDR3 comprises 12 residues. Looked up from germline, CDR1 is MNHEY and CDR2 is SMNVEV (reference sequence). The CDR3 loop is CASYRGDHGYTF.

This sequence joins TRBV7-9 and TRBJ2-3; the TCRdb call, TRBD2, lacks DNA for checking. Looked up from germline, CDR1 is SEHNR and CDR2 is FQNEAQ (reference sequence). The CDR3 spans 14 residues. CDR3 sequence reads: CASSPDYSTDTQYF.

J is TRBJ1-2 and V is TRBV6-5; TCRdb indicates TRBD1, and absent DNA this call remains unverified. Germline V lookup: CDR1 MNHEY, CDR2 SVGAGI. The CDR3 totals 16 residues. CDR3 in amino acids: CASSYTGRSTNYGYTF.

This rearrangement joins TRBV7-9 to TRBJ2-7. CDR1 and CDR2 from the germline V gene are SEHNR and FQNEAQ (reference sequence). This CDR3 has 13 amino acids. CDR3 in amino acids: CASSLVPTGEQYF.

CDR3 residues: CASSQSSGNTGELFF. The chain has TRBV4-3 and TRBJ2-2. Germline V gives CDR1 LGHNA, CDR2 YSLEER. The CDR3 sequence is 15 residues long.

The V and J genes are TRBV5-1 and TRBJ2-7. This CDR3 comprises 14 residues. Germline values: CDR1 SGHRS, CDR2 YFSETQ. The CDR3 reads CASSLFSESYEQYF.

The gene calls are TRBV12-3 or TRBV12-4 and TRBJ2-2; TCRdb's D call, TRBD2, is unchecked because there is no DNA. The CDR3 extends over 17 amino acids. The CDR3 sequence is CASSLGPSGANTGELFF.

This chain connects TRBV6-5 to TRBJ2-5; TCRdb proposes TRBD1, but this gene call is untestable without DNA. There are 15 residues in the CDR3. Germline assignment: CDR1 MNHEY and CDR2 SVGAGI. The CDR3 loop is CASSYRGEPLETQYF.

J is TRBJ2-5 and V is TRBV23-1; TCRdb gives TRBD1 as the D gene, but with no DNA this cannot be confirmed. TRBV23-1 is recorded as an ORF, its role being uncertain. The CDR3 consists of 18 residues. The CDR3 reads CASSQSIRTGTYQETQYF.

The rearrangement joins TRBV7-9 to TRBJ2-1; there is no DNA to check the TCRdb D call of TRBD1. Germline values: CDR1 SEHNR, CDR2 FQNEAQ (reference sequence). This CDR3 has 15 amino acids. The CDR3 loop reads CASSVRDRENNEQFF.

The genes are TRBV6-1 and TRBJ2-5. Germline values: CDR1 MNHNS, CDR2 SASEGT. CDR3 length equals 14 residues. The chain's CDR3 is CASSKGGQQETQYF.

The chain is built from TRBV5-5 and TRBJ2-3; TCRdb's D call of TRBD2 is untestable without DNA. The CDR3 totals 16 residues. Per the germline V gene, CDR1 is SGHKS and CDR2 is YYEKEE (reference sequence). This CDR3 is CASSSPLAGVTDTQYF.

This chain joins TRBV29-1 and TRBJ2-2. CDR1 SQVTM and CDR2 ANQGSEA come from the germline V gene. The CDR3 has 12 residues. CDR3: CSVVGNTGELFF.

V usage is TRBV20-1 and J usage is TRBJ2-7; the D call from TCRdb, TRBD2, cannot be confirmed without DNA. The CDR3 length is 13 residues. Germline V lookup: CDR1 DFQATT, CDR2 SNEGSKA (reference sequence). CDR3 in amino acids: CSAKSVPGNEQYF.